Listed below are T cell receptor beta chains from one sample, sequenced in a study of blood T cells in healthy people across ages. One entry per CDR3 protein results from TCRdb running MiXCR on the 5' RACE reads. The table records 1.5 million or so distinct CDR3 sequences, roughly 43% of them present only once. The material sequenced was blood. The origin of the receptors is a woman under 30 in good health. The CDR3 runs from the conserved cysteine through the conserved F or W. The order of the fields is D gene, clone size, J gene, V gene, CDR3 DNA, CDR3 protein. The D gene is left open where the match is weak. For some rows the clone size is stated as once, few or many, or as a class when expanded; others skip it.

d_gene: TRBD1
abundance: once
j_gene: TRBJ1-2
v_gene: TRBV25-1
CDR3nt: TGTGCCAGCAGCCCCACAGGGGGCAGGGATGGCTACACCTTC
CDR3aa: CASSPTGGRDGYTF

d_gene: -
abundance: -
j_gene: TRBJ1-2
v_gene: TRBV7-9
CDR3nt: TGTGCCAGCAGCTTAGGAGCCCGCTCTTATGGCTACACCTTC
CDR3aa: CASSLGARSYGYTF

d_gene: TRBD1
abundance: -
j_gene: TRBJ2-7
v_gene: TRBV5-1
CDR3nt: TGCGCCAGCAGCTTGGATGGACAGGGGGCTTTCGACGAGCAGTACTTC
CDR3aa: CASSLDGQGAFDEQYF

d_gene: -
abundance: few
j_gene: TRBJ2-7
v_gene: TRBV7-7
CDR3nt: TGTGCTAGCAGCTTGGGGACAACGAGCTCCTACAATGAGCAGTACTTC
CDR3aa: CASSLGTTSSYNEQYF

d_gene: -
abundance: -
j_gene: TRBJ2-3
v_gene: TRBV7-6
CDR3nt: TGTGCCAGCAGCTTAAGGGACCCTAGCACAGATACGCAGTATTTT
CDR3aa: CASSLRDPSTDTQYF

d_gene: -
abundance: -
j_gene: TRBJ1-5
v_gene: TRBV12-3/TRBV12-4
CDR3nt: TGTGCCAGCGGATTACACAATCCTCAGGCTAGCAATCAGCCCCAGCATTTT
CDR3aa: CASGLHNPQASNQPQHF

d_gene: TRBD1
abundance: few
j_gene: TRBJ2-1
v_gene: TRBV29-1
CDR3nt: TGCAGCGTTGAAGAGACGAACAGGGGCCGCGGAGCTTACTCCTACAATGAGCAGTTCTTC
CDR3aa: CSVEETNRGRGAYSYNEQFF

d_gene: -
abundance: -
j_gene: TRBJ2-1
v_gene: TRBV9
CDR3nt: TGTGCCAGCAGCGTAGATCGGAACAACGGGGAACAGTTCTTC
CDR3aa: CASSVDRNNGEQFF

d_gene: -
abundance: -
j_gene: TRBJ2-3
v_gene: TRBV5-1
CDR3nt: TGCGCCAGCAGCTTGCAAGGGGCCCGGACCACAGATACGCAGTATTTT
CDR3aa: CASSLQGARTTDTQYF

d_gene: -
abundance: many
j_gene: TRBJ2-7
v_gene: TRBV4-2
CDR3nt: TGTGCCAGCAGCCAAGGTCTCGACTCCCACGAGCAGTACTTC
CDR3aa: CASSQGLDSHEQYF

d_gene: TRBD2
abundance: few
j_gene: TRBJ2-1
v_gene: TRBV19
CDR3nt: TGTGCCAGTAGTTCATTGGGACTAGCGGCGAATGAGCAGTTCTTC
CDR3aa: CASSSLGLAANEQFF

d_gene: -
abundance: many
j_gene: TRBJ2-1
v_gene: TRBV9
CDR3nt: TGTGCCAGCAGCTCTACTGCCTACAATGAGCAGTTCTTC
CDR3aa: CASSSTAYNEQFF

d_gene: -
abundance: few
j_gene: TRBJ2-5
v_gene: TRBV4-1
CDR3nt: TGCGCCAGCAGCCAAGGAACTTGGTCGGAGACCCAGTACTTC
CDR3aa: CASSQGTWSETQYF

d_gene: -
abundance: -
j_gene: TRBJ2-4
v_gene: TRBV6-5
CDR3nt: TGTGCCAGCAGTAAGACAAAAGACCCCTACAATGAGCAGTACTTC
CDR3aa: CASSKTKDPYNEQYF

d_gene: -
abundance: -
j_gene: TRBJ2-7
v_gene: TRBV5-1
CDR3nt: TGCGCCAGCGGGAAGGACTCCTACGAGCAGTACTTC
CDR3aa: CASGKDSYEQYF

d_gene: -
abundance: -
j_gene: TRBJ2-7
v_gene: TRBV18
CDR3nt: TGTGCCAGCTCACCACTGGACAGCCCCTACGAGCAGTACTTC
CDR3aa: CASSPLDSPYEQYF

d_gene: -
abundance: -
j_gene: TRBJ2-3
v_gene: TRBV28
CDR3nt: TGTGCCAGCAGTCCTTGGGGGGACAGCCGAAACACAGATACGCAGTATTTT
CDR3aa: CASSPWGDSRNTDTQYF

d_gene: -
abundance: -
j_gene: TRBJ2-7
v_gene: TRBV18
CDR3nt: TGTGCCAGCTCACCACCGGAGGACAGATACTACGAGCAGTACTTC
CDR3aa: CASSPPEDRYYEQYF

d_gene: -
abundance: -
j_gene: TRBJ2-5
v_gene: TRBV29-1
CDR3nt: TGCAGCGTTGAAAAGAACAGGAGTCAAGAGACCCAGTACTTC
CDR3aa: CSVEKNRSQETQYF

d_gene: TRBD1
abundance: -
j_gene: TRBJ1-2
v_gene: TRBV6-5
CDR3nt: TGTGCCAGCAGTTACCAGGGGGGAGGTGGCTACACCTTC
CDR3aa: CASSYQGGGGYTF

d_gene: -
abundance: few
j_gene: TRBJ2-3
v_gene: TRBV20-1
CDR3nt: TGCAGTGCTAGAGATTCTAACGAAGCAGGCACAGATACGCAGTATTTT
CDR3aa: CSARDSNEAGTDTQYF

d_gene: TRBD1
abundance: few
j_gene: TRBJ1-2
v_gene: TRBV6-2/TRBV6-3
CDR3nt: TGTGCCAGCATTCCCGGGACAGGGGGCTCTGGCTACACCTTC
CDR3aa: CASIPGTGGSGYTF

d_gene: -
abundance: -
j_gene: TRBJ2-1
v_gene: TRBV7-2
CDR3nt: TGTGCCAGCAGCTTAATACGGAACCAAGAGACCCAGTTCTTC
CDR3aa: CASSLIRNQETQFF

d_gene: -
abundance: -
j_gene: TRBJ1-2
v_gene: TRBV7-2
CDR3nt: TGTGCCAGCAGCTTCCAGGGACCCCTATGGTTCGACACCTTC
CDR3aa: CASSFQGPLWFDTF

d_gene: TRBD1
abundance: once
j_gene: TRBJ2-5
v_gene: TRBV29-1
CDR3nt: TGCAGCGTTGATGGCAGGGGGCCAGGGGTTCACCTCCAAGAGACCCAGTACTTC
CDR3aa: CSVDGRGPGVHLQETQYF

d_gene: TRBD2
abundance: few
j_gene: TRBJ2-7
v_gene: TRBV24-1
CDR3nt: TGTGCCACCAGTGACAGACTAGCGGGAGTCCACGAGCAGTACTTC
CDR3aa: CATSDRLAGVHEQYF

d_gene: -
abundance: -
j_gene: TRBJ2-6
v_gene: TRBV2
CDR3nt: TGTGCCAGCAGAGAGACAGAAAACCACTCTGGGGCCAACGTCCTGACTTTC
CDR3aa: CASRETENHSGANVLTF

d_gene: -
abundance: -
j_gene: TRBJ2-1
v_gene: TRBV7-2
CDR3nt: TGTGCCAGCAGTCCCTACGGCGGATACAATGAGCAGTTCTTC
CDR3aa: CASSPYGGYNEQFF

d_gene: -
abundance: few
j_gene: TRBJ2-2
v_gene: TRBV20-1
CDR3nt: TGCAGTGCTAGAGATTGGAGGACCGGGGAGCTGTTTTTT
CDR3aa: CSARDWRTGELFF

d_gene: -
abundance: -
j_gene: TRBJ1-1
v_gene: TRBV20-1
CDR3nt: TGCAGTGCTAGTGGCAGGGGTCTACGTGCTTTCTTT
CDR3aa: CSASGRGLRAFF

d_gene: -
abundance: -
j_gene: TRBJ2-7
v_gene: TRBV11-1
CDR3nt: TGTGCCAGCAGCTTAGCTGCGGGGACCGCCTACGAGCAGTACTTC
CDR3aa: CASSLAAGTAYEQYF

d_gene: TRBD1
abundance: -
j_gene: TRBJ1-1
v_gene: TRBV7-8
CDR3nt: TGTGCCAGCAGCGGACAGGGGCAGCACCCTGAAGCTTTCTTT
CDR3aa: CASSGQGQHPEAFF

d_gene: -
abundance: few
j_gene: TRBJ2-7
v_gene: TRBV7-9
CDR3nt: TGTGCCAGCAGCTTAGCTATCCCAGGGTCCGAGCAGTACTTC
CDR3aa: CASSLAIPGSEQYF

d_gene: -
abundance: -
j_gene: TRBJ1-3
v_gene: TRBV29-1
CDR3nt: TGCAGCGTAGAGGGGGGGACGTTCGGAAACACCATATATTTT
CDR3aa: CSVEGGTFGNTIYF

d_gene: TRBD1
abundance: -
j_gene: TRBJ2-1
v_gene: TRBV7-2
CDR3nt: TGTGCCAGCAGCTCCTCCAGACCCTACAGGGGGCTTGGGAATGAGCAGTTCTTC
CDR3aa: CASSSSRPYRGLGNEQFF

d_gene: -
abundance: many
j_gene: TRBJ2-3
v_gene: TRBV4-3
CDR3nt: TGCGCCAGCAGCCAACGAGGGGAGAGCACAGATACGCAGTATTTT
CDR3aa: CASSQRGESTDTQYF

d_gene: TRBD1
abundance: -
j_gene: TRBJ1-5
v_gene: TRBV6-6
CDR3nt: TGTGCCAGCAGTTACTCTTCGAACAGGGGGCCTCAGCCCCAGCATTTT
CDR3aa: CASSYSSNRGPQPQHF

d_gene: -
abundance: few
j_gene: TRBJ2-1
v_gene: TRBV4-3
CDR3nt: TGCGCCAGCAGCCGGAACCTAGGAGTCAATGAGCAGTTCTTC
CDR3aa: CASSRNLGVNEQFF

d_gene: TRBD1
abundance: -
j_gene: TRBJ2-5
v_gene: TRBV29-1
CDR3nt: TGCAGCGTAGCTAACACAGGGGGCGGTGAGCAGTACTTC
CDR3aa: CSVANTGGGEQYF

d_gene: -
abundance: -
j_gene: TRBJ2-7
v_gene: TRBV20-1
CDR3nt: TGCAGTGCTAGAGATCTCAGCCGGGGGCCGGAAGCCTACGAGCAGTACTTC
CDR3aa: CSARDLSRGPEAYEQYF

d_gene: TRBD2
abundance: few
j_gene: TRBJ2-1
v_gene: TRBV6-6
CDR3nt: TGTGCCAGTCCGCCACGAGCGGGATCATACAATGAGCAGTTCTTC
CDR3aa: CASPPRAGSYNEQFF

d_gene: TRBD1
abundance: few
j_gene: TRBJ2-7
v_gene: TRBV20-1
CDR3nt: TGCAGTGCTCGCGGGACAGGGGTACCCGAGCAGTACTTC
CDR3aa: CSARGTGVPEQYF

d_gene: -
abundance: -
j_gene: TRBJ1-1
v_gene: TRBV18
CDR3nt: TGTGCCAGCTCACCAGCGGCGGGGGCGTCGTATACTGAAGCTTTCTTT
CDR3aa: CASSPAAGASYTEAFF

d_gene: TRBD2
abundance: few
j_gene: TRBJ2-3
v_gene: TRBV20-1
CDR3nt: TGCAGTGCTAGAGTCGGGGGGGCGGTAGATACGCAGTATTTT
CDR3aa: CSARVGGAVDTQYF

d_gene: -
abundance: -
j_gene: TRBJ2-5
v_gene: TRBV3-1
CDR3nt: TGTGCCAGCAGCCAAGATCCGACTAGTCGGCAGGAGACCCAGTACTTC
CDR3aa: CASSQDPTSRQETQYF